This paragraph covers one T cell receptor beta chain sequence. Its antigen is currently unknown. Naive CD8 cells were CD45RO-negative, positively selected for CCR7, excluding terminally differentiated effector memory CD45RA+ cells. The data were taken from a study of shared clonotypes between healthy human individuals. Study-wide background: Researchers assigned three CD4 naive, three CD4 memory, two CD8 naive and one CD8 memory plate to each donor.

The material for each subset, its genomic DNA, was split evenly across several immunoSEQ plates. DNA at about 200 ng, approximately 30,000 T cell genomes, went into sorted-subset replicate PCRs. This table comes from immunoSEQ multiplex PCR, and its TCRdb copy is limited to in-frame clones, with some not included. The sample holds 1.5 million to 2.5 million clones, about 95% seen once. Findings and caveats of the study: Donor clonotype sharing was expected to depend on sequencing depth.

The source of this sequence is a young man in good health. Sequenced material: naive CD8+ T cells sorted from blood.

The CDR3 reads CASRELAGGLETQYF. The CDR3 nucleotides are TGTGCCAGCAGGGAACTAGCGGGGGGGCTGGAGACCCAGTACTTC. The rearrangement joins TRBV6-5 to TRBJ2-5; 13 positions match TRBD2. Germline CDR1 reads MNHEY; CDR2 reads SVGAGI. The CDR3 is 15 residues long. After removal of 6 bases from V and 5 bases from J, the junction contained 6 bases not matched to a gene.